Here is one T cell receptor beta chain with its context. Its target is not known. The CDR3 extends over 17 amino acids. V gave up 6 bases and J gave up 0 bases, with 18 bases separating them. Germline assignment: CDR1 MDHEN and CDR2 SYDVKM. This sample is part of a study of T cell responses to AZD1222 COVID-19 vaccine. Here immunoSEQ multiplex PCR was the method, and the copy in TCRdb shows in-frame clones only, minus some. Of 120,000 or so clones in the sample, about 90% were seen once. Study results and limitations: Clonal diversity may have been underestimated, and the donors were mostly white British, with more females than males. Variant regions that are unmutated are reportedly the target of nearly half of spike-specific TCRs.

Sample: peripheral blood, taken on day 0 of AZD1222 vaccination. The TCR comes from an adult in good health. V usage is TRBV28 and J usage is TRBJ1-5; D possibly corresponds to TRBD1 (6 bases). CDR3 nucleotide sequence: TGTGCCAGCAGACGTTCACAGGGAAGGAATAGCAATCAGCCCCAGCATTTT. It translates to CASRRSQGRNSNQPQHF.